The 10 T cell receptor beta chains below all came from one sample that was sequenced in a study of blood T cell repertoires in COVID-19. Using immunoSEQ multiplex PCR, the repertoire was profiled, and TCRdb retains in-frame clones only, with some absent. The table has about 150,000 clones, around 87% seen once; the top ten hold approximately 2.8%. What was sequenced was peripheral blood. All receptors derive from a woman aged 60-75 years with active COVID-19.

This rearrangement joins TRBV6-2 or TRBV6-3 to TRBJ2-2, with TRBD2 matching 7 bases. CDR3 length equals 19 residues. V lost 1 base and J lost 3; bases outside the gene matches: 14. Germline CDR1 MNHEY, CDR2 SVGEGT. The DNA of the CDR3 is TGTGCCAGCAGTTACTTAAAGTTGGCGAGCGGGATTTACACCGGGGAGCTGTTTTTT. Encoded protein: CASSYLKLASGIYTGELFF.

The V call is TRBV11-2, the J call TRBJ2-3; 8 nucleotides agree with TRBD2. V was clipped by 5 bases and J by 0 bases; unmatched bases: 7. The CDR3 has 16 residues. Germline V gene sequence: CDR1 SGHAT, CDR2 FQNNGV. Here the CDR3 reads CASSRRLASSTDTQYF. The CDR3 nucleotides read TGTGCCAGCAGCCGGAGACTAGCGTCTAGCACAGATACGCAGTATTTT.

This sequence joins TRBV11-2 and TRBJ1-3, with a tentative D call TRBD1 (5 bases). The CDR3 runs 16 residues. Per the germline V gene, CDR1 is SGHAT and CDR2 is FQNNGV. Trimming left V 4 bases short and J 0 bases short, with 13 bases between. The CDR3 DNA reads as TGTGCCAGCAGCTCCTACAGGACGAGCTCTGGAAACACCATATATTTT. This gives the protein CASSSYRTSSGNTIYF.

The J gene is TRBJ2-7, the V gene TRBV28; D not certain. The V and J ends lost 7 bases and 1 base respectively, with 8 bases between them. Germline CDR1 reads MDHEN; CDR2 reads SYDVKM. This CDR3 is built from 12 residues. The CDR3 nucleotides are TGTGCCAGCAACGGCGGTTCCTACGAGCAGTACTTC. It yields the protein CASNGGSYEQYF.

Only one count was recorded for this clone. For the CDR3, the DNA is TGCAGCGCCGGGAGAAACACTGAAGCTTTCTTT. Protein sequence: CSAGRNTEAFF. The rearrangement joins TRBV29-1 to TRBJ1-1; D is unresolved. Germline CDR1 SQVTM, CDR2 ANQGSEA. Trimming cost V 7 bases and J 2 bases, with 8 bases left between them. The CDR3 totals 11 residues.

This CDR3 reads CAWSSIGQGARGYTF. CDR3 bases: TGTGCCTGGAGTTCAATCGGACAGGGGGCTCGGGGCTACACCTTC. The chain couples TRBV30 to TRBJ1-2; 11 nucleotides line up with TRBD1. V trimming: 2 bases; J trimming: 8 bases; junction bases outside the gene matches: 10. The germline V gene has CDR1 GTSNPN and CDR2 SVGIG (reference sequence). CDR3 length: 15 amino acids.

V is TRBV5-1 and J is TRBJ1-4, with D possibly TRBD1 on 5 matching bases. Germline CDR1 is SGHRS and CDR2 is YFSETQ. The CDR3 has 16 amino acids. The V gene lost 0 bases and the J gene lost 0 bases, with 9 bases spanning the gap. CDR3 sequence: CASSLAGYSTNEKLFF. The CDR3 DNA sequence: TGCGCCAGCAGCTTGGCAGGGTATTCAACTAATGAAAAACTGTTTTTT.

This clone turned up a few times. The V and J genes are TRBV5-1 and TRBJ2-7; D is uncertain. The V end was cut by 3 bases, the J end by 2 bases, with 9 bases between. CDR3 length: 13 amino acids. Germline V gene data show CDR1 as SGHRS and CDR2 as YFSETQ. CDR3: CASSSSVPYEQYF. The DNA for the CDR3 is TGCGCCAGCAGCTCCAGCGTCCCCTACGAGCAGTACTTC.

This clone was seen more than once but under ten times. V gene TRBV28 combines with J gene TRBJ2-3; tentative D call: TRBD1 (5 bases). The CDR3 runs to 13 residues. Germline V CDR1 and CDR2: MDHEN, SYDVKM. V lost 11 bases to trimming and J lost 0 bases, with 12 bases between them. CDR3 protein: CACLGASTDTQYF. The CDR3 coding sequence is TGTGCCTGTCTTGGGGCTAGCACAGATACGCAGTATTTT.

Comments on this clone: It is unclear where the CDR3 begins or ends on the DNA, so no DNA is shown, and the CDR3 is as TCRdb lists it. The chain employs TRBV2 and TRBJ1-2; the table's D call, TRBD1, has no DNA check behind it. Germline values: CDR1 SNHLY, CDR2 FYNNEI. The CDR3 is made up of 15 amino acids, end residues included. CDR3 sequence: CASSSSGQGRYGYTF.